This note documents a single T cell receptor (beta chain) sequence. The antigen it recognizes is unknown. Per-base qualities were not stored, and no clone one base away is much larger. This specimen comes from a study of blood T cell repertoires in COVID-19 (dated by TCRdb to 2020 to 2022). General notes on the study: The collaborator samples originated in the United States, Italy and Spain and spanned the acute and convalescent phases of COVID-19. Where HLA class I and class II types were available, the types were taken from metadata supplied by the sample provider, not from assay-based typing. Sample metadata almost always included a de-identified subject ID, COVID-19 status, age in years and sex. The material from the prospective study consisted of cDNA or gDNA derived from T cells, B-cell-depleted T cells, or PBMCs. The dataset comprised deeply sampled blood TCRbeta repertoires from subjects exposed to, actively infected with, or recovered from COVID-19. A freely available public database, intended as a resource for researchers studying the immune response to SARS-CoV-2, is where the repertoires were released. The samples were drawn from two sources: the first 160 participants of the ongoing ImmuneRACE study, and over 1,000 subjects contributed by 6 global collaborators. Study-wide conclusions, independent of this receptor: Clinical and demographic metadata were provided uncurated, with the amount varying by source and participant.

The CDR3 measures 14 amino acids from cysteine to phenylalanine. The DNA shown is the 42-base CDR3, in frame from base 1. Trimming accounts for 8 bases at V and 3 bases at J, while the number of junction bases matched to no gene is 9. The germline V gene gives CDR1 as MNHEY and CDR2 as SVGAGI. The immunoSEQ Assay, a bias-controlled multiplex PCR, was used to amplify TCRbeta CDR3 regions from genomic DNA. On the study's bioinformatics: Nucleated cell counts per sample were estimated from amplification of reference gene primers within the assay. To quantify the absolute abundance of each unique TCRbeta CDR3 rearrangement, sequence reads were collapsed and filtered. For each sample, productive Simpson clonality was calculated by taking the square root of Simpson's diversity index across productive rearrangements. TCRdb limited this immuneACCESS table to in-frame rearrangements with V and J called. A share of clones is missing; checked studies link under half to unresolved V genes, and the rest is unexplained. V and J calls and clone size are as listed in that table; D and trimming were resolved from the DNA. In all, the sample holds some 180,000 clones, and more than 85% of those were seen once. The leading ten clones occupy roughly 2.4% of the sample.

At one collaborating source in Seattle, patients were enrolled during active infection and were followed longitudinally through the course of disease. The collaborating institutions used their own protocols to collect whole blood in K2EDTA tubes. For TCRbeta analysis, collaborators shipped samples in one of three forms: frozen whole blood, isolated PBMCs, or DNA extracted from either of those sample types. The sequence joins TRBV6-5 to TRBJ2-7, and TRBD2 matches 8 of the central bases. The sample taken for sequencing was peripheral blood. The sequence came from a woman of 80 years or more with COVID-19, enrolled during active disease. The CDR3 sequence is CASRGGRSFYEQYF. In nucleotides, the sequence is TGTGCCAGCCGGGGGGGCCGGTCCTTCTACGAGCAGTACTTC.